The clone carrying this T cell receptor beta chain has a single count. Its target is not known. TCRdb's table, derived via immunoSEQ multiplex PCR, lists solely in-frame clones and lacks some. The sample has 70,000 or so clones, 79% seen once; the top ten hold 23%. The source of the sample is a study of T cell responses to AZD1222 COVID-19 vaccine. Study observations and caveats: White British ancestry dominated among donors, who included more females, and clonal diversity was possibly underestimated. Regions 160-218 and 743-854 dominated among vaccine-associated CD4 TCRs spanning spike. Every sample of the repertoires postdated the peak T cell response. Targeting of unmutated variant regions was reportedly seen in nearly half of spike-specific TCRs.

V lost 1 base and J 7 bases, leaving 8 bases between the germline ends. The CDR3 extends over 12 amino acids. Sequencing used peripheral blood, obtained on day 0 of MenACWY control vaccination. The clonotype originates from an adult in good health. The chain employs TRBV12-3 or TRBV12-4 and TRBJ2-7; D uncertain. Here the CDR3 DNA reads TGTGCCAGCAGTTTAGGCCCGCAGGAGCAGTACTTC. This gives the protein CASSLGPQEQYF.